The entry below gives a single T cell receptor (beta chain) sequence along with its context. V dropped 0 bases and J dropped 7 bases, with 12 bases sitting between them. The CDR3 loop spans 14 amino acids. The germline V gene has CDR1 LGHNA and CDR2 YSLEER. The data derive from a study of blood T cell repertoires in COVID-19. For the study at large: The study drew acute and convalescent COVID-19 samples from the United States, Italy and Spain. Nucleic acid was either cDNA or gDNA, and it came from T cells, B-cell-depleted T cells, or PBMCs.

Authors' processing steps: Amplification from reference gene primers served as the basis for estimated nucleated cell counts. The data were produced by immunoSEQ multiplex PCR, yet TCRdb's version contains in-frame clones alone and is incomplete. V, J and clone size derive from that table, while D and trimming were established from the DNA sequence. The data show more than 150,000 clones, around 84% seen once. This receptor was taken from a woman aged 45-65 years with acute or convalescent COVID-19. The sequencing input was peripheral blood. V gene TRBV4-3 combines with J gene TRBJ1-2; the D is unclear. The CDR3 DNA reads TGCGCCAGCAGCCAAGATGAGAGGGTCTCTGGCTACACCTTC. As protein: CASSQDERVSGYTF.